This T cell receptor beta chain was obtained from a study of blood T cell repertoires in COVID-19. The overall study: The samples span acute and convalescent COVID-19 from the United States, Italy and Spain. PBMCs, B-cell-depleted T cells, or T cells provided the cDNA or gDNA that made up the material.

The table lists this clone with a few counts. Methods used by the authors: The authors estimated nucleated cell counts from reference gene primer amplification. Some clones are missing from TCRdb's copy, which holds only in-frame ones; the method was immunoSEQ multiplex PCR. The DNA was the basis for D and trimming; V, J and clone size are from that table. The table lists 55,000 to 75,000 clones, 65% to 90% of them singletons, with around 15% in the top ten. Germline loops: CDR1 LNHDA, CDR2 SQIVND (reference sequence). Trimming removed 10 bases at V and 3 bases at J, with 9 bases between. The CDR3 spans 12 residues.

The chain employs TRBV19 and TRBJ2-2; D remains unclear. The sequencing input was peripheral blood. The TCR was taken from a man older than 75 with active COVID-19. CDR3 in amino acids: CATLLYTGELFF. CDR3 nucleotide sequence: TGTGCCACCTTACTTTACACCGGGGAGCTGTTTTTT.